The present TCR beta chain was sequenced within a study of response to subunit inactivated influenza vaccine. This clonotype showed up many times. Its antigen remains unknown. Findings of the study overall: Each seasonal flu vaccination may recruit only limited new T cells, authors suggested.

V lost 6 bases, J lost 1 base, and 6 bases lay in between. The CDR3 totals 12 residues. TCRdb used MiXCR to reprocess the RT-PCR reads, holding one entry per CDR3 protein. The sample lists under 950,000 distinct CDR3 sequences; roughly 20% were seen once. The material was PBMCs from blood, obtained about 5 days after vaccination. The TCR originated in a man aged 50 to 60 who received an inactivated influenza vaccine. V is TRBV12-3 or TRBV12-4 and J is TRBJ1-1; D gene uncertain. The CDR3 DNA follows: TGTGCCAGCAGCTTCCGGAACACTGAAGCTTTCTTT. Amino acids: CASSFRNTEAFF.